This TCR beta chain was identified in a study of blood T cell repertoires in COVID-19 (dated by TCRdb to 2018 to 2020). Concerning the study at large: Samples covering the acute and convalescent phases of COVID-19 were provided by collaborators in the United States, Italy and Spain. The prospective study material was composed of cDNA or gDNA derived from T cells, B-cell-depleted T cells, or PBMCs. The dataset comprised deeply sampled blood TCRbeta repertoires from subjects exposed to, actively infected with, or recovered from COVID-19. The repertoires were released in a freely available public database meant as a resource for research on the immune response to SARS-CoV-2. Samples came from the ongoing ImmuneRACE study (first 160 participants) plus 1,254 subjects from 6 global collaborators. Sample metadata almost always included a de-identified subject ID, COVID-19 status, age in years and sex. Where available, HLA class I and class II types were taken from metadata supplied by the sample provider and were not determined by assay-based typing.

Trimming accounts for 1 base at V and 5 bases at J, while the number of junction bases matched to no gene is 3. Reading the germline V gene gives CDR1 KGHDR and CDR2 SFDVKD. The CDR3, from cysteine to phenylalanine, totals 14 residues. The CDR3 DNA has 42 bases and is translated from base 1. The collaborating institutions used their own protocols to collect whole blood in K2EDTA tubes. For TCRbeta analysis, collaborators shipped samples in one of three forms: frozen whole blood, isolated PBMCs, or DNA extracted from either of those sample types. What the study reported, not specific to this receptor: The amount of clinical and demographic metadata varied by source and participant and was provided uncurated.

TCRbeta CDR3 regions were amplified from genomic DNA using the immunoSEQ Assay, a bias-controlled multiplex PCR. On the authors' methods: Within the assay, amplification of reference gene primers was used to estimate how many nucleated cells each sample contained. To quantify the absolute abundance of each unique TCRbeta CDR3 rearrangement, sequence reads were collapsed and filtered. Productive Simpson clonality was computed per sample as the square root of Simpson's diversity index over productive rearrangements. TCRdb obtained this table from immuneACCESS and retained in-frame rearrangements with V and J assigned. These tables miss some clones; where compared with another copy, unresolved V genes account for less than half of the shortfall, and the remainder is unexplained. V, J and clone size are taken as reported in that table, and D and trimming were inferred from the DNA itself. In all, the sample holds about 110,000 clones, and approximately 85% of those were seen once. The ten largest clones add up to 2% to 2.5% of the sample.

In regard to this clone: Its cognate antigen has yet to be identified. Per-base quality was not reported, and no clone a single base away is much larger than it.

The specimen sequenced was peripheral blood. The rearranged segments are TRBV24-1 and TRBJ1-2; TRBD1 lines up with 7 middle nucleotides. This receptor was obtained from a human donor in a cohort sampled during active COVID-19. The nucleotide sequence reads TGTGCCACCAGTGATTTTGACAGGGAATATGGCTACACCTTC. Translated, this gives CATSDFDREYGYTF.